Presented here are 13 T cell receptor beta chains from one specimen sequenced in a study of early T cells in non-severe SARS-CoV-2 infection. TCRdb re-derived calls from the 5' RACE reads in MiXCR, one entry per CDR3 protein. The data contain around 25,000 distinct CDR3 sequences, around 3% of them singletons. The sample was whole blood. The receptors were sampled from an adult who was a healthcare worker with PCR-confirmed SARS-CoV-2 infection or an uninfected control (not recorded which).

This clonotype was observed many times. The genes are TRBV2 and TRBJ1-1; D is uncertain. The CDR3 covers 14 residues. Trimming cost V 5 bases and J 0 bases, with 10 bases left between them. Looked up from germline, CDR1 is SNHLY and CDR2 is FYNNEI. The CDR3 here is CASSSAPLNTEAFF. The CDR3, as DNA: TGTGCCAGCAGTTCAGCGCCGTTGAACACTGAAGCTTTCTTT.

This clonotype has a count of ten or more. The rearrangement joins TRBV11-2 to TRBJ2-7; D not certain. The CDR3 length is 12 residues. Looked up from germline, CDR1 is SGHAT and CDR2 is FQNNGV. The V and J ends lost 4 bases and 7 bases respectively, with 11 bases between them. CDR3 loop: CASSSSLLEQYV. CDR3 nucleotides: TGTGCCAGCAGCTCCTCCTTGCTAGAGCAGTACGTC.

In its sample, this clonotype was seen many times. The chain links TRBV6-2 or TRBV6-3 to TRBJ2-3; a possible D gene is TRBD2 (6 bases). Germline lookup yields CDR1 MNHEY and CDR2 SVGEGT. V was trimmed by 6 bases and J by 0 bases, leaving 10 bases between them. This CDR3 contains 14 residues. DNA for the CDR3: TGTGCCAGCAGCACCGGGACTAGCACAGATACGCAGTATTTT. Its protein product is CASSTGTSTDTQYF.

This clonotype was observed many times. The chain joins TRBV2 to TRBJ2-5, with unresolved D. Trimming took off 3 bases at V and 0 bases at J, with 8 bases between the two ends. The length of the CDR3 is 14 residues. Germline V CDR1 and CDR2: SNHLY, FYNNEI. CDR3 in amino acids: CASSDSSYQETQYF. The CDR3 coding sequence is TGTGCCAGCAGTGACAGCTCCTACCAAGAGACCCAGTACTTC.

The table lists this clonotype with many counts. This chain links TRBV7-2 with TRBJ2-1, with 11 bases fitting TRBD2. This CDR3 spans 17 amino acids. The junction had 4 bases not matched to a gene; V was cut back by 2 bases and J by 1 base. Germline values: CDR1 SGHTA, CDR2 FQGNSA. This CDR3 is CASSLTSGGASYNEQFF. CDR3 in DNA: TGTGCCAGCAGCTTAACTAGCGGGGGAGCTTCCTACAATGAGCAGTTCTTC.

This clonotype appeared many times. The chain carries TRBV2 and TRBJ1-3; possibly TRBD1 for D (6 bases). Trimming cost V 3 bases and J 3 bases, with 12 bases left between them. Germline CDR1 and CDR2: SNHLY and FYNNEI. The CDR3 is 15 amino acids. CDR3 residues: CASSDSRGVGNTIYF. Written as DNA, the CDR3 is TGTGCCAGCAGTGACTCAAGGGGGGTTGGAAACACCATATATTTT.

Ten or more counts support this clonotype. The J gene is TRBJ2-5, the V gene TRBV7-2; D assignment may be TRBD1 or TRBD2 (5 bases each). V shed 2 bases and J shed 3 bases, with 19 bases lying between them. Looked up from germline, CDR1 is SGHTA and CDR2 is FQGNSA. This CDR3 is 17 amino acids long. The CDR3 loop is CASSLPYRGSREETQYF. The CDR3 region has the DNA TGTGCCAGCAGCTTACCTTACCGTGGGAGCAGGGAAGAGACCCAGTACTTC.

There are many counts of this clonotype. The genes are TRBV11-2 and TRBJ2-3, with D possibly being TRBD2 (7 bases). V dropped 5 bases and J dropped 0 bases, with 21 bases sitting between them. CDR1 and CDR2 from the germline V gene are SGHAT and FQNNGV. The CDR3 is 18 residues long. This CDR3 is CASSLVLGGRPSTDTQYF. CDR3 DNA sequence: TGTGCCAGCAGCCTCGTTTTGGGGGGGCGACCTAGCACAGATACGCAGTATTTT.

This chain joins TRBV6-5 and TRBJ2-1; D ambiguous. Germline V gives CDR1 MNHEY, CDR2 SVGAGI. The CDR3 loop spans 13 amino acids. Deletions cut 8 bases from V and 2 bases from J, with 10 bases between. Written as DNA, the CDR3 is TGTGCCAGCCAGATAAGACCCTACAATGAGCAGTTCTTC. Protein: CASQIRPYNEQFF.

This clonotype was observed a few times. V and J are TRBV7-3 and TRBJ2-5; no clear D. This CDR3 spans 16 amino acids. From germline, CDR1 is SGHTA and CDR2 FQGTGA. V lost 4 bases and J lost 5, with 20 bases in between. The CDR3 DNA sequence: TGTGCCAGCAGCTCAGAAGGGCAGATCTCCGTGGAGACCCAGTACTTC. As protein: CASSSEGQISVETQYF.

This clonotype occurred many times. J is TRBJ1-5 and V is TRBV24-1; 9 bases fit TRBD1. From germline, CDR1 is KGHDR and CDR2 SFDVKD. Losses at the gene ends were 3 bases for V and 6 bases for J; bases not matched to a gene: 5. The CDR3 totals 15 residues. Written as DNA, the CDR3 is TGTGCCACCAGTGATGCGACAGGGGGGATTCAGCCCCAGCATTTT. It is translated as CATSDATGGIQPQHF.

This clonotype was counted between two and nine times. This chain links TRBV7-8 with TRBJ2-5; TRBD2 aligns across 8 bases. V shed 1 base and J 2 bases; nucleotides not matched to a gene: 6. The germline V gene has CDR1 SGHVS and CDR2 FQNEAQ. The CDR3 loop spans 16 amino acids. The CDR3 DNA is TGTGCCAGCAGCTTAGGGCCCGGGGGGGTTCAAGAGACCCAGTACTTC. Its protein product is CASSLGPGGVQETQYF.

In this sample, this clonotype turned up many times. Sequence at one end of the junction differs from germline and may be a read error. The rearrangement links TRBV12-3 or TRBV12-4 to TRBJ1-3; no reliable D call. The CDR3 is 15 amino acids. CDR3 nucleotide sequence: TGTGCCAGCAGTTTTGGCAGGAACTCTGAAAACACCATATATTTT. Protein product: CASSFGRNSENTIYF.